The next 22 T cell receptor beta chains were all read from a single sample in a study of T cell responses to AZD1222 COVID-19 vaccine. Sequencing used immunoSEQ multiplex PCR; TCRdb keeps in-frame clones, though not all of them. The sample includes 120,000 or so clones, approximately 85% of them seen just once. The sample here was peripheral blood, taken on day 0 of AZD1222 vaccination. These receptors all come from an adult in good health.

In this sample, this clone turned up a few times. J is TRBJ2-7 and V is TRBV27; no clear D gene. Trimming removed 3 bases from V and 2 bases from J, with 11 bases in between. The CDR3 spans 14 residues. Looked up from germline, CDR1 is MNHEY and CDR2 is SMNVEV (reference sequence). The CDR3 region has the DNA TGTGCCAGCAGTTTCCACGGGCAAACCTACGAGCAGTACTTC. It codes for CASSFHGQTYEQYF.

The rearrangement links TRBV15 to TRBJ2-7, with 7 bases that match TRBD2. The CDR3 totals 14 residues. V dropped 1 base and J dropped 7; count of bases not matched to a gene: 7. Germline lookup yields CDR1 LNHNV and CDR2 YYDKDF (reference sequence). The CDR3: CATSRGGGEIEQYF. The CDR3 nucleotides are TGTGCCACCAGCAGAGGTGGGGGGGAGATAGAGCAGTACTTC.

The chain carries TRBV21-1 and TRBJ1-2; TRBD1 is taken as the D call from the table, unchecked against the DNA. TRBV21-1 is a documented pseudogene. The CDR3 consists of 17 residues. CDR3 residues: CASSKAKVKTGDYGYTF. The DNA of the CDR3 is TGTGCCAGCAGCAAGGCAAAGGTAAAGACAGGGGACTATGGCTACACCTTC.

Here the CDR3 DNA reads TGTGCCAGCAGCCAGTACAGAACTTCCTCCTACAATGAGCAGTTCTTC. This gives the protein CASSQYRTSSYNEQFF. The V gene is TRBV3-1 (or the pseudogene TRBV3-2), the J gene TRBJ2-1; D unresolved. The germline gives CDR1 LGHDT, CDR2 YNNKEL (reference sequence). With 3 bases removed from V and 0 bases from J, the gap between germline ends came to 12 bases. CDR3 length: 16 amino acids.

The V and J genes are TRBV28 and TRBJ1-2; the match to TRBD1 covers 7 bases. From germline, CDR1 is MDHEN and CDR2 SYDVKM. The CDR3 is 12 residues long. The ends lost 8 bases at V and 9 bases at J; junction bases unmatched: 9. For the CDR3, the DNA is TGTGCCAGCTTAGACAGACAGGGCCGCTACACCTTC. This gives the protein CASLDRQGRYTF.

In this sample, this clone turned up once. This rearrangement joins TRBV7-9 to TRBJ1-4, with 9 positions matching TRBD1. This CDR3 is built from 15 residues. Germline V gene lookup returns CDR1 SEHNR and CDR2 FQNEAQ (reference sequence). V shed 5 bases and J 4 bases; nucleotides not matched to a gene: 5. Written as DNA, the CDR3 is TGTGCCAGCAGCCCACCGGGACAGGGTAATGAAAAACTGTTTTTT. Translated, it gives CASSPPGQGNEKLFF.

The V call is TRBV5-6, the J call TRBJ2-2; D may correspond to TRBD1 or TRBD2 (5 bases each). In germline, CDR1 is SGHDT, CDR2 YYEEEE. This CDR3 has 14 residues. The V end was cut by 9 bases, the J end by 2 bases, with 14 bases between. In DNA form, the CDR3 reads TGTGCCACGAACCCGGGACCCAACACCGGGGAGCTGTTTTTT. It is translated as CATNPGPNTGELFF.

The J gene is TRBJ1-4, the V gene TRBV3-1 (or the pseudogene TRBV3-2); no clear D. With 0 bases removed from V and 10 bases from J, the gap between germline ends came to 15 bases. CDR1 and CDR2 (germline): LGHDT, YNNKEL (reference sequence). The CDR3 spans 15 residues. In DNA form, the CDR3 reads TGTGCCAGCAGCCAAGAAGTGGCCCACCCTGGAAAACTGTTTTTT. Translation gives CASSQEVAHPGKLFF.

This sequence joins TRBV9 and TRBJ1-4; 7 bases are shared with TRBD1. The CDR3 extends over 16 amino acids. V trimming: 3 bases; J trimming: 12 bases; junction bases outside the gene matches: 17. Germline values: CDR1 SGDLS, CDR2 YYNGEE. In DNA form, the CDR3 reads TGTGCCAGCAGCGCCAAGGGGACAGCGGCTGGGGGGGAACTGTTTTTT. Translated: CASSAKGTAAGGELFF. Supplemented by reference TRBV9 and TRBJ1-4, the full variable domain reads DSGVTQTPKHLITATGQRVTLRCSPRSGDLSVYWYQQSLDQGLQFLIQYYNGEERAKGNILERFSAQQFPDLHSELNLSSLELGDSALYFCASSAKGTAAGGELFFGSGTQLSVL.

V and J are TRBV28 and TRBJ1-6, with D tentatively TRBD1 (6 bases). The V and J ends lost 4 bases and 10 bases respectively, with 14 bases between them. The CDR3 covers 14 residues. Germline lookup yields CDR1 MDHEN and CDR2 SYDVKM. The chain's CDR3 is CASSSLGGGSPLHF. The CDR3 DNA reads TGTGCCAGCAGTTCCCTTGGGGGCGGCTCACCCCTCCACTTT.

The CDR3: CASSPMGTGPSYGYTF. In DNA, the CDR3 is TGTGCCAGCAGTCCAATGGGCACAGGGCCCAGCTATGGCTACACCTTC. V is TRBV28 and J is TRBJ1-2; weak D call: TRBD1 (6 bases). This CDR3 is 16 amino acids long. Per germline, CDR1 MDHEN and CDR2 SYDVKM. The V end was cut by 5 bases, the J end by 4 bases, with 20 bases between.

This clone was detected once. This CDR3 is CASSQGTAEKLFF. DNA of the CDR3: TGTGCCAGCAGCCAAGGGACAGCTGAAAAACTGTTTTTT. V gene TRBV3-1 (or the pseudogene TRBV3-2) combines with J gene TRBJ1-4, with D perhaps matching TRBD1 (6 bases). The CDR3 length is 13 residues. V dropped 1 base and J dropped 7 bases, with 7 bases sitting between them. CDR1 is LGHDT, CDR2 YNNKEL, per germline (reference sequence).

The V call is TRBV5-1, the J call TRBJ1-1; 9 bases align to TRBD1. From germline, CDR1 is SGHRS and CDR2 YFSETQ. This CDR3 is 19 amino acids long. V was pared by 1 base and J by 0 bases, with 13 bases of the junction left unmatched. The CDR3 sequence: CASSLTPGQGSLMNTEAFF. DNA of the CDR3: TGCGCCAGCAGCTTGACCCCGGGACAGGGTAGTTTAATGAACACTGAAGCTTTCTTT.

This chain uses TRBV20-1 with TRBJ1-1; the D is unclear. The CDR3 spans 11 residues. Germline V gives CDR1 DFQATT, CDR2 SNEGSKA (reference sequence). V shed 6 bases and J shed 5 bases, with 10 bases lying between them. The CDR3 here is CSAPSGTEAFF. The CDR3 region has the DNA TGCAGTGCGCCTTCGGGGACTGAAGCTTTCTTT.

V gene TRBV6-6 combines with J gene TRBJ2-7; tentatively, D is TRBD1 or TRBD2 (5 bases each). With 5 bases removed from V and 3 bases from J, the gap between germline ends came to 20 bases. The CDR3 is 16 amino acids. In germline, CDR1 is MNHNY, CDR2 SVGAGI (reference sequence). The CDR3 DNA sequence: TGTGCCAGCAGTCGAGTGAGGGGTCGAACCCTCTACGAGCAGTACTTC. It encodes CASSRVRGRTLYEQYF.

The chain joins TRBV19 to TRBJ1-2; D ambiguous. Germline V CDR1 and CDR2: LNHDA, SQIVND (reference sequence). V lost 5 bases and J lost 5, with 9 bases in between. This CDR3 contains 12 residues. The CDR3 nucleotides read TGTGCCAGTAGTGGCCGAACGTATGGCTACACCTTC. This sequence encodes CASSGRTYGYTF.

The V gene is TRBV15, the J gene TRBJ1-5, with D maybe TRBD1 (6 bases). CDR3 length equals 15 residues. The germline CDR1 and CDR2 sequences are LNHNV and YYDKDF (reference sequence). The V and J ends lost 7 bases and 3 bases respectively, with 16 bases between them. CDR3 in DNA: TGTGCCACCAAAGGAGGGGGGCAGCCCAATCAGCCCCAGCATTTT. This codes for CATKGGGQPNQPQHF.

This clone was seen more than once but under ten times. The CDR3 region is CATSRQPGQGANSPLHF. CDR3 nucleotide sequence: TGTGCCACCAGCAGGCAACCGGGACAGGGGGCGAATTCACCCCTCCACTTT. This rearrangement joins TRBV15 to TRBJ1-6; 12 bases agree with TRBD1. This CDR3 spans 17 amino acids. V was clipped by 3 bases and J by 7 bases; unmatched bases: 7. Germline V gene data show CDR1 as LNHNV and CDR2 as YYDKDF (reference sequence).

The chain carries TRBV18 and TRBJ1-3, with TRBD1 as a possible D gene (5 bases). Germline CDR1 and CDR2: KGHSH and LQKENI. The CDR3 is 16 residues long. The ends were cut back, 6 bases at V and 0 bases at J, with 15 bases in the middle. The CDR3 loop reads CASSPDITVSGNTIYF. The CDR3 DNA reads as TGTGCCAGCTCCCCGGACATTACTGTCTCTGGAAACACCATATATTTT.

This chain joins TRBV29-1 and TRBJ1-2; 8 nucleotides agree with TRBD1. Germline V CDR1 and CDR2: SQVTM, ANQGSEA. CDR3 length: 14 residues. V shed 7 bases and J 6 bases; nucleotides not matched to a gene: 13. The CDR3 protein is CSDPYLRGLNGYTF. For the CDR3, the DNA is TGCAGCGACCCATACCTCAGGGGGCTGAATGGCTACACCTTC. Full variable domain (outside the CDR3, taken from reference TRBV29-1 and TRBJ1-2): SAVISQKPSRDICQRGTSLTIQCQVDSQVTMMFWYRQQPGQSLTLIATANQGSEATYESGFVIDKFPISRPNLTFSTLTVSNMSPEDSSIYLCSDPYLRGLNGYTFGSGTRLTVV.

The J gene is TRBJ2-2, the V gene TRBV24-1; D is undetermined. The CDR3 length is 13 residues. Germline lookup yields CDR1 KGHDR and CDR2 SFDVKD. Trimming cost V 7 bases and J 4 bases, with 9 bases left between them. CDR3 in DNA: TGTGCCACCAGGGGCAGTCCCACCGGGGAGCTGTTTTTT. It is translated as CATRGSPTGELFF.

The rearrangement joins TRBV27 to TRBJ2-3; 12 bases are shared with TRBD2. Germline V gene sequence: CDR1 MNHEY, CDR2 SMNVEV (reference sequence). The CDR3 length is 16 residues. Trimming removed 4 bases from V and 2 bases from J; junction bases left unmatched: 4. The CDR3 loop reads CASSSTSGGNTDTQYF. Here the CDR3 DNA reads TGTGCCAGCAGTTCGACTAGCGGGGGAAACACAGATACGCAGTATTTT.